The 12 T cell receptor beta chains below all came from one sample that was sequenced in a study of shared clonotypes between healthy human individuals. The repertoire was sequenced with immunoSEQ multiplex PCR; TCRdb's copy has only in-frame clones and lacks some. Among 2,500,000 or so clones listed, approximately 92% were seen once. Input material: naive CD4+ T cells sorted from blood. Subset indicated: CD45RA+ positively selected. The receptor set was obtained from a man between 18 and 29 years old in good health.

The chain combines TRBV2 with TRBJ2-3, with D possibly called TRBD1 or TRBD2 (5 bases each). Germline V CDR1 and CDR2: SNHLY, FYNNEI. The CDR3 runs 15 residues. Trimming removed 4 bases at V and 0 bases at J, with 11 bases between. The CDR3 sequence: CASSGRDPSTDTQYF. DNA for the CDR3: TGTGCCAGCAGTGGTAGGGACCCAAGCACAGATACGCAGTATTTT.

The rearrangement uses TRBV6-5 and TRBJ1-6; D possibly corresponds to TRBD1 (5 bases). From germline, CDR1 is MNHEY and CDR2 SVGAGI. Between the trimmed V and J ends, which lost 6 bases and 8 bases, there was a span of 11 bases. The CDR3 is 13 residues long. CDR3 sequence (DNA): TGTGCCAGCAGCCCCCGGGGCCATTCACCCCTCCACTTT. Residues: CASSPRGHSPLHF.

CDR3 sequence: CAISGNGFSDTQYF. The CDR3 nucleotides read TGTGCCATCAGTGGAAACGGATTTTCAGATACGCAGTATTTT. The rearrangement uses TRBV10-3 and TRBJ2-3; D gene uncertain. The ends were cut back, 4 bases at V and 4 bases at J, with 12 bases in the middle. The CDR3 spans 14 residues. The germline V gene encodes CDR1 ENHRY and CDR2 SYGVKD.

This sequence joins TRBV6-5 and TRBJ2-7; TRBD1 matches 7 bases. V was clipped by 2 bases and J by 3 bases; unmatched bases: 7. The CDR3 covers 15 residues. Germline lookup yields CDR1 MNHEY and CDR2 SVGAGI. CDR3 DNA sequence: TGTGCCAGCAGTTACGCCACAGGGGCCGTCTACGAGCAGTACTTC. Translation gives CASSYATGAVYEQYF.

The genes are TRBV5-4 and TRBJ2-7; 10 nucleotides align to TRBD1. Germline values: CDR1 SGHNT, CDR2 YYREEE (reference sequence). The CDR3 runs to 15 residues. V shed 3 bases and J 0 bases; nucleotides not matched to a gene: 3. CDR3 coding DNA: TGTGCCAGCAGCTCGACAGGGGGCGACTCCTACGAGCAGTACTTC. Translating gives CASSSTGGDSYEQYF.

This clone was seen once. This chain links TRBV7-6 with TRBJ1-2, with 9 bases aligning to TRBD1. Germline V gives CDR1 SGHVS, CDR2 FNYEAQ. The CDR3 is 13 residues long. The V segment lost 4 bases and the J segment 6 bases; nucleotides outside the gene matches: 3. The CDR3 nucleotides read TGTGCCAGCAGCTCGGGGACAGGGAATGGCTACACCTTC. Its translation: CASSSGTGNGYTF.

This CDR3 is CASTLTRGETQYF. The CDR3 coding sequence is TGTGCCAGCACGCTGACTAGAGGAGAGACCCAGTACTTC. This sequence joins TRBV2 and TRBJ2-5; possible D gene TRBD2, 6 bases. V lost 7 bases to trimming and J lost 4 bases, with 13 bases between them. Germline V gives CDR1 SNHLY, CDR2 FYNNEI. The CDR3 consists of 13 residues.

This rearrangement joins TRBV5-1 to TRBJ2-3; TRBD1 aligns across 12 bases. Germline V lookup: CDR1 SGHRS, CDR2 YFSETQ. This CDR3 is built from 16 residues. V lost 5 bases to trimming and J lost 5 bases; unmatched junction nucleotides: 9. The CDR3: CASRPTGTGGEDTQYF. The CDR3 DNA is TGCGCCAGCAGACCGACCGGGACAGGGGGCGAAGATACGCAGTATTTT.

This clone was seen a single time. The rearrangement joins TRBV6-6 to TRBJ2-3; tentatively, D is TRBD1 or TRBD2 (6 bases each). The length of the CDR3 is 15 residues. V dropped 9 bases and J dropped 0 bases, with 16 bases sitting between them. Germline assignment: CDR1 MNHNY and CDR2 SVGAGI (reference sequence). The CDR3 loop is CASSLRRGSTDTQYF. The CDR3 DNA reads TGTGCCAGTTCGTTAAGGAGGGGGAGCACAGATACGCAGTATTTT.

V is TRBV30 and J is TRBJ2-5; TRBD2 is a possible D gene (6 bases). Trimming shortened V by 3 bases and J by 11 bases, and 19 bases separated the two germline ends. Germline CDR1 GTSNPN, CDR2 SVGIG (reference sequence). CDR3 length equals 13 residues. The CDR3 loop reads CAWRGRGPGEQYF. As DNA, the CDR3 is TGTGCCTGGAGAGGTCGGGGTCCGGGGGAGCAGTACTTC. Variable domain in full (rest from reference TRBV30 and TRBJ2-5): SQTIHQWPATLVQPVGSPLSLECTVEGTSNPNLYWYRQAAGRGLQLLFYSVGIGQISSEVPQNLSASRPQDRQFILSSKKLLLSDSGFYLCAWRGRGPGEQYFGPGTRLLVL.

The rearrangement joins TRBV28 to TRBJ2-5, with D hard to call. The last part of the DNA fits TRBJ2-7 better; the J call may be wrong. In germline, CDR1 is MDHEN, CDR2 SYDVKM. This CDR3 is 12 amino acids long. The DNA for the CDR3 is TGTGCCAGCAGTTTACCCGGCTACGAGCAGTACTTC. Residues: CASSLPGYEQYF.

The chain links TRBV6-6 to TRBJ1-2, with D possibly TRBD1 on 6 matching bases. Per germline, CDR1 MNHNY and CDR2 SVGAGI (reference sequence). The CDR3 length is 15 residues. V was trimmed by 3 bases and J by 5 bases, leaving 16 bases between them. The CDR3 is CASSYSRQAEYGYTF. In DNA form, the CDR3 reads TGTGCCAGCAGTTATTCGAGACAGGCAGAATATGGCTACACCTTC.